This T cell receptor beta chain was found in a study of OX40 agonist ivuxolimab in advanced cancers. Sequenced by immunoSEQ multiplex PCR; TCRdb stores in-frame clones only, minus some. The data hold 40,000 to 65,000 clones, with over 75% observed a single time. The length of the CDR3 is 14 residues. From germline, CDR1 is ENHRY and CDR2 SYGVKD. Trimming took off 7 bases at V and 5 bases at J, with 17 bases between the two ends. Study conclusions and caveats: In CD8+ T cells, expanded clones were on average more numerous than in CD4+. The CD4+ and CD8+ T cells in the blood had expanded clonally by week 6 at 0.1 to 3.0 mg/kg.

Comment on this clone: Its antigen remains unknown.

The V gene is TRBV10-3, the J gene TRBJ1-1; D not resolved. Sample: CD4+ or CD8+ T cells sorted from blood, taken in a trial of the OX40 agonist ivuxolimab. The clonotype was recovered from an adult with an advanced solid tumor such as melanoma, head and neck, liver or kidney cancer. CDR3 sequence reads: CAIKREGMETEAFF. The CDR3 DNA reads TGTGCCATCAAGAGGGAAGGTATGGAGACTGAAGCTTTCTTT.